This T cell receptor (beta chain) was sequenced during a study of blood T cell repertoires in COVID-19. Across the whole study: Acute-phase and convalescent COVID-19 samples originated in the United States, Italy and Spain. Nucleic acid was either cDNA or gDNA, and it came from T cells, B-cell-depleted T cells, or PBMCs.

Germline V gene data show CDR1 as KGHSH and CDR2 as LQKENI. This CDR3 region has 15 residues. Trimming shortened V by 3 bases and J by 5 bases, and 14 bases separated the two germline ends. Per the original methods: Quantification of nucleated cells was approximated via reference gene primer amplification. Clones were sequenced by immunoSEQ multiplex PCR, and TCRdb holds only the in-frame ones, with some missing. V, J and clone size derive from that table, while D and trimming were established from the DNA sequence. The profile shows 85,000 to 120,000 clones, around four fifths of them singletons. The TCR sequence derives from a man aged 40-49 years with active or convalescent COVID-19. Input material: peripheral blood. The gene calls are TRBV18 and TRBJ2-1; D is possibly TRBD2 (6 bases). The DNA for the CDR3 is TGTGCCAGCTCACCCGGGACGCGGGGAGACAATGAGCAGTTCTTC. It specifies CASSPGTRGDNEQFF.